This TCR beta chain was documented in a study of blood T cell repertoires in COVID-19. Study overall: Spain, Italy and the United States supplied samples that represented acute and convalescent COVID-19.

V trimming: 6 bases; J trimming: 5 bases; junction bases outside the gene matches: 9. The CDR3 runs to 16 residues. The germline gives CDR1 LNHDA, CDR2 SQIVND (reference sequence). Sequenced by immunoSEQ multiplex PCR; TCRdb stores in-frame clones only, minus some. The data contain around 210,000 clones, approximately 85% of them singletons. The sequence derives from a man aged 50 or older with COVID-19, enrolled during active disease. Sequences were obtained from peripheral blood. The chain carries TRBV19 and TRBJ1-4; TRBD1 aligns across 10 bases. The CDR3, as DNA: TGTGCCAGTAGAGGGACAGGGGAAGCAATCAATGAAAAACTGTTTTTT. It specifies CASRGTGEAINEKLFF.